This is a list of T cell receptor beta chains from one sample in a study of cytomegalovirus exposure and HLA in healthy donors. Generated by immunoSEQ multiplex PCR, the TCRdb table keeps only in-frame clones and is missing some. The table has roughly 110,000 clones, approximately 73% seen once; the top ten hold about 8%. The specimen sequenced was PBMCs. The receptors come from a man in his thirties or forties in good health and CMV-seronegative. The conserved cysteine and the conserved F or W are not part of the CDR3 here. D genes are given only for firm matches.

CDR3 protein: ASSPWGGTDTQY
D gene: .
V gene: TRBV9

CDR3 protein: SVEQGAGQPQH
D gene: TRBD1
V gene: TRBV29-1

CDR3 protein: ASSRSGADETQY
D gene: .
V gene: TRBV18

CDR3 protein: ASSARLAGSTDTQY
D gene: TRBD2
V gene: TRBV2

CDR3 protein: ASSIGLNTEAF
D gene: .
V gene: TRBV6-5

CDR3 protein: ASSEWGSGRNYEQY
D gene: TRBD2
V gene: TRBV10-2

CDR3 protein: ASSLTSVYEQY
D gene: TRBD2
V gene: TRBV5-1

CDR3 protein: ASSVAGTGVQPQH
D gene: TRBD1
V gene: TRBV9

CDR3 protein: ASRRQMRPQH
D gene: .
V gene: TRBV28

CDR3 protein: ASSEAGGGGYGYT
D gene: TRBD1
V gene: TRBV6-1

CDR3 protein: ASSLAQGGAEAF
D gene: .
V gene: TRBV28

CDR3 protein: ASSYGGGENYGYT
D gene: .
V gene: TRBV6-5

CDR3 protein: ASSLQGNLYEQY
D gene: .
V gene: TRBV27

CDR3 protein: ASSLVSGLTGELF
D gene: .
V gene: TRBV7-2

CDR3 protein: ASSPLTGGAYGYT
D gene: TRBD1
V gene: TRBV28

CDR3 protein: ASSLGQGYNEQF
D gene: .
V gene: TRBV11-3

CDR3 protein: ASSESGDRVRGYT
D gene: TRBD1
V gene: TRBV11-3

CDR3 protein: ASTLGRGSPETQY
D gene: .
V gene: TRBV5-1

CDR3 protein: ASSQQGACGYT
D gene: TRBD1
V gene: TRBV27

CDR3 protein: ASSSGLLAPYEQY
D gene: .
V gene: TRBV6-1

CDR3 protein: ASSETGLGNEQF
D gene: .
V gene: TRBV5-4

CDR3 protein: ASSLFDRASTDTQY
D gene: TRBD1
V gene: TRBV27

CDR3 protein: ASSYVLGGEKLF
D gene: .
V gene: TRBV6-5

CDR3 protein: ASNPRGADTQY
D gene: .
V gene: TRBV28

CDR3 protein: ATSPRSAGGETQY
D gene: TRBD2
V gene: TRBV15

CDR3 protein: ASSQGAGREQY
D gene: .
V gene: TRBV14

CDR3 protein: ASSLGTEQETQY
D gene: TRBD1
V gene: TRBV11-3

CDR3 protein: ASSIRGDLNTEAF
D gene: .
V gene: TRBV19

CDR3 protein: ASSQEGAGGSYEQY
D gene: .
V gene: TRBV4-2

CDR3 protein: ASSSTGGVGNTIY
D gene: TRBD1
V gene: TRBV6-5

CDR3 protein: ASSYGVGTGGVSPLH
D gene: TRBD1
V gene: TRBV18

CDR3 protein: ASRPLGGGNQPQH
D gene: .
V gene: TRBV2

CDR3 protein: ASSFLQTGQGVVNEQF
D gene: TRBD1
V gene: TRBV5-1

CDR3 protein: ASSARTGENYGYT
D gene: TRBD1
V gene: TRBV7-9

CDR3 protein: SSSSTIRYEQY
D gene: .
V gene: TRBV7-9

CDR3 protein: ASSAGTSHREAF
D gene: .
V gene: TRBV18

CDR3 protein: ASRKNRVHEQY
D gene: .
V gene: TRBV6-5